The text below deals with one TCR beta chain. An end of the junction differs from the germline gene, which may be a read error. MiXCR, applied by TCRdb to the PCR reads, yields one record per CDR3 protein. The sample has about 20,000 distinct CDR3 sequences, less than 70% seen once; the top ten hold around a quarter. The data stem from a study of CD4 and CD8 cells across lung adenocarcinoma regions. Localized lung adenocarcinoma, a non-small cell lung cancer, affected the donors. The CDR3 contains 15 residues. CDR1 is ENHRY and CDR2 is SYGVKD in the germline V gene. The receptor comes from a female donor with lung adenocarcinoma. The CD4 and CD8 labels of this study may be unreliable. Material: CD8+ T cells from the center of a lung tumor. The rearrangement uses TRBV10-3 and TRBJ2-3; possibly TRBD1 for D (7 bases). CDR3 nucleotides: TGTGCCGGGGGGCACGGAGGGGGCGACACAGAGACGCAGTATTTT. Its translation is CAGGHGGGDTETQYF.